The clone carrying this T cell receptor (delta chain) was detected a few times. Its antigen is not known. The TCRdb protein comes from a much larger clone and disagrees with this DNA's translation at residue 6, likely due to a read error; the protein given here is derived from the DNA. Looked up from germline, CDR1 is GEAIGNYY and CDR2 is EKD. This CDR3 spans 19 amino acids. The V end was cut by 0 bases, the J end by 0 bases, with 19 bases between. Flow sorting of PBMC yielded separate Vgamma9/Vdelta2+ and Vdelta2-negative gammadelta T cell populations for bulk repertoire analysis. TCRdb redid the clone calls on the multiplex PCR reads with CATT. The sample contains about 93,000 delta-chain clones, approximately 0.96% of which appear only once. The sample belongs to a study of γδ T cells in repeated Plasmodium falciparum infection. On the study more broadly: Some Malian samples span acute malaria episodes; others come from no-transmission periods. General study findings and limits: Waves of new clonotype selection appeared after repeated controlled infections in Vdelta2-negative, largely Vdelta1+, gammadelta T cells. Vdelta2-negative gammadelta repertoires appeared less diverse and less shared in Malian than Australian children.

This clonotype originated in a pool of human donors (malaria-infected and uninfected, not separated). This chain joins TRDV2 and TRDJ2, with D possibly being TRDD3 (6 bases). No J gene is reported in TCRdb; it was inferred here by comparing the DNA with germline. Source material: gamma-delta T cells from blood. CDR3 DNA: TGTGCCTGTGACACCCCGGGGGGGGACCCACCAGCTTTGACAGCACAACTCTTCTTT. This codes for CACDTPGGDPPALTAQLFF.